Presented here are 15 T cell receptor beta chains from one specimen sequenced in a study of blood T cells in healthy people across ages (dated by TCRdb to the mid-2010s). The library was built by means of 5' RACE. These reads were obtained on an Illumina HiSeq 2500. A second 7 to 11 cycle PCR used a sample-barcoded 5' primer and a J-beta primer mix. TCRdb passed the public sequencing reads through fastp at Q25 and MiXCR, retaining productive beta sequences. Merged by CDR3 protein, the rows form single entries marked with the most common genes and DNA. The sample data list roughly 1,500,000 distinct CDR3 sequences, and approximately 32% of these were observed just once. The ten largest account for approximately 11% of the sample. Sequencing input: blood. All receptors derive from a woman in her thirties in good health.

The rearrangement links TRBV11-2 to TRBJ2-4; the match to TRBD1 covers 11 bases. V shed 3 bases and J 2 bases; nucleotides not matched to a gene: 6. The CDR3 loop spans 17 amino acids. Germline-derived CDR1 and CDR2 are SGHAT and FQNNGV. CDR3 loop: CASSLDGQGASKNIQYF. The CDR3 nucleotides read TGTGCCAGCAGCTTGGATGGACAGGGGGCATCCAAAAACATTCAGTACTTC.

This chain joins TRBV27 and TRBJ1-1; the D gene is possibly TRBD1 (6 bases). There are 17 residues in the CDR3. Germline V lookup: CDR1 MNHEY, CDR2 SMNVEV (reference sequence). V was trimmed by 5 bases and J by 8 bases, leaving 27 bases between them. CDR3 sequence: CASSPVRFQGPETEAFF. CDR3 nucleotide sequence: TGTGCCAGCAGTCCTGTTCGCTTCCAGGGGCCTGAGACAGAAGCTTTCTTT.

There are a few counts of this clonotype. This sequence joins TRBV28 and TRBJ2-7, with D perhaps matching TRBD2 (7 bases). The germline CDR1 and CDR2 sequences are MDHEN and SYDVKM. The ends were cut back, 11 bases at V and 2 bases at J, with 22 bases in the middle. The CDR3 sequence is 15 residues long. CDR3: CAGGARRRGTYEQYF. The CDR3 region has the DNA TGTGCCGGGGGGGCCAGGCGCCGGGGAACCTACGAGCAGTACTTC.

The CDR3 DNA reads as TGCAGTGCTGACAACTCCGGGGATGAGCAGTTCTTC. The encoded protein is CSADNSGDEQFF. The chain carries TRBV20-1 and TRBJ2-1; perhaps TRBD2 as D (5 bases). The germline CDR1 and CDR2 sequences are DFQATT and SNEGSKA (reference sequence). The V and J ends lost 5 bases and 8 bases respectively, with 13 bases between them. This CDR3 comprises 12 residues.

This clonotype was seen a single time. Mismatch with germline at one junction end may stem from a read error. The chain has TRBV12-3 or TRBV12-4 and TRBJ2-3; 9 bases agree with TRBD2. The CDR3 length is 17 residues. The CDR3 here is CASSPPRGGVGPDMQYF. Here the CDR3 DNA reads TGTGCCAGCAGCCCCCCCCGCGGGGGGGTGGGTCCAGATATGCAGTATTTT.

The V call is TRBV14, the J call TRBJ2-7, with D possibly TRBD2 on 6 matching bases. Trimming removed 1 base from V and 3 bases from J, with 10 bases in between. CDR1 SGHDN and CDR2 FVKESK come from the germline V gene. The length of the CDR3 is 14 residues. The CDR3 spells CASSQVGGIYEQYF. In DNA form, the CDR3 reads TGTGCCAGCAGCCAAGTCGGGGGAATCTACGAGCAGTACTTC.

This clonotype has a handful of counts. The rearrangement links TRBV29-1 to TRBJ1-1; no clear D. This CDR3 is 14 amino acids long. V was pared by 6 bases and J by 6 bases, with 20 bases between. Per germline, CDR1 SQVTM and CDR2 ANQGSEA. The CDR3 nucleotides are TGCAGCGTGTACCAAGACGCCCGAGTCGCTGAAGCTTTCTTT. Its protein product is CSVYQDARVAEAFF.

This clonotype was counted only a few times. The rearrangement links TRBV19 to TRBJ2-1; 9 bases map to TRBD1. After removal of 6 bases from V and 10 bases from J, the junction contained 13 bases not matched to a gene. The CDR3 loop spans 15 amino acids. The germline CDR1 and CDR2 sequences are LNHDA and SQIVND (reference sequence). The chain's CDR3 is CASSRRDREFREQFF. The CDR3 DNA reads TGTGCCAGTAGCCGCCGGGACAGGGAATTTAGGGAGCAGTTCTTC.

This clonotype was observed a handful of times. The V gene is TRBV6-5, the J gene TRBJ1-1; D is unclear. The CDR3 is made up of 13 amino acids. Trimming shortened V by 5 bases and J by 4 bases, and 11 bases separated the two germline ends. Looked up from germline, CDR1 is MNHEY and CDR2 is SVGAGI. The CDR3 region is CASSDTRATEAFF. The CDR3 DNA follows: TGTGCCAGCAGTGACACCCGGGCCACTGAAGCTTTCTTT.

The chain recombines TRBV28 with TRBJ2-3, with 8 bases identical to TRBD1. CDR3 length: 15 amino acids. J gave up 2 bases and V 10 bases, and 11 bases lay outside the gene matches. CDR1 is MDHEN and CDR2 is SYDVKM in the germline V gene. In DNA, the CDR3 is TGTGCCACCTTACCTTGGACAGGGTCCACAGATACGCAGTATTTT. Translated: CATLPWTGSTDTQYF.

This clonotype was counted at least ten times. The CDR3 DNA is TGCAGCGTTGATGGTCTCGGCTCCTACGAGCAGTACTTC. This codes for CSVDGLGSYEQYF. The rearrangement uses TRBV29-1 and TRBJ2-7; D is unclear. The germline gives CDR1 SQVTM, CDR2 ANQGSEA. There are 13 residues in the CDR3. The V gene lost 3 bases and the J gene lost 0 bases, with 9 bases spanning the gap.

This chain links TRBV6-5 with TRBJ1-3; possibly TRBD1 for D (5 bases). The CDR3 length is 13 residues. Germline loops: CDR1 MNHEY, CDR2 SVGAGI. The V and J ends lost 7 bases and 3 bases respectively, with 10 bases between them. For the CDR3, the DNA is TGTGCCAGCACTCGGACACATGGAAACACCATATATTTT. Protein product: CASTRTHGNTIYF.

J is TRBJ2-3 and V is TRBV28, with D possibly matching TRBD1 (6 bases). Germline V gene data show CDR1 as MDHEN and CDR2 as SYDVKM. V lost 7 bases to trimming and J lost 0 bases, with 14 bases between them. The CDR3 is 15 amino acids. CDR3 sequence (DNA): TGTGCCAGCACTGCGGAAACAGGGAGCACAGATACGCAGTATTTT. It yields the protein CASTAETGSTDTQYF.

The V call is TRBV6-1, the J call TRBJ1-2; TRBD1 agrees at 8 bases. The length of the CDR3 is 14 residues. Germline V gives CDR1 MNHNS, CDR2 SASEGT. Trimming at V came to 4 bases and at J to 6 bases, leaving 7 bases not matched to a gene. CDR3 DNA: TGTGCCAGCAGTGGGACAGGGATGATCCATGGCTACACCTTC. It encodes CASSGTGMIHGYTF.

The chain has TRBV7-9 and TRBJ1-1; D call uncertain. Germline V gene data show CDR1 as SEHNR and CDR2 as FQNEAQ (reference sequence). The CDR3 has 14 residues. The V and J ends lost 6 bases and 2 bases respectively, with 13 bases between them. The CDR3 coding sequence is TGTGCCAGCAGGGAGGTGGGGTTAAACACTGAAGCTTTCTTT. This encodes CASREVGLNTEAFF.